The T cell receptor beta chain under discussion was sequenced for a study of PD-1 blockade in classical Hodgkin lymphoma. Repertoires were generated with immunoSEQ multiplex PCR, while TCRdb's copy carries only in-frame clones and drops some. In the table there are about 39,000 clones, about 77% of which are singletons. Time point denoted: cycle 4 day 1 (C4D1), after less than 7 weeks of nivolumab. Relapse after autologous stem cell transplantation occurred in every patient, and brentuximab vedotin exposure varied. The sequence came from a human donor with classical Hodgkin lymphoma. Sample: peripheral blood mononuclear cells (PBMCs), taken before the fourth cycle of nivolumab.

CDR3 sequence: CAISPGREAFF. CDR3 sequence (DNA): TGTGCCATCTCCCCTGGGCGAGAAGCTTTCTTT. V is TRBV10-3 and J is TRBJ1-1; no firm D call. The CDR3 has 11 residues. The V end was cut by 8 bases, the J end by 8 bases, with 12 bases between. Per germline, CDR1 ENHRY and CDR2 SYGVKD.